This T cell receptor (beta chain) was profiled in a study of PD-1 blockade in classical Hodgkin lymphoma. Study-level points and caveats: By cycle point C4D1, TCR diversity had risen significantly in CD4+ cells (but not CD8+ cells). The causes of the repertoire differences, possibly disease activity or prior therapy, remain undefined.

Sequenced by immunoSEQ multiplex PCR; TCRdb stores in-frame clones only, minus some. The sample carries around 18,000 clones, 60% to 80% recorded once. About this clone: Its target is unknown.

The CDR3 consists of 15 residues. Losses at the gene ends were 10 bases for V and 1 base for J; bases not matched to a gene: 5. Germline V gene sequence: CDR1 KGHSH, CDR2 LQKENI. Regarding time point: cycle 4 day 1 (C4D1), after more than five weeks of nivolumab. All the patients suffered relapse after autologous stem cell transplantation, and brentuximab vedotin exposure differed. With magnetic negative selection, CD4+ T cells were purified from PBMCs that had been thawed. The rearrangement links TRBV18 to TRBJ2-2; 11 bases fit TRBD2. This sample comprised CD4+ T cells from blood, obtained before the fourth cycle of nivolumab. The origin of this receptor is a human donor with classical Hodgkin lymphoma. CDR3 sequence reads: CATKTSGVNTGELFF. The CDR3 coding sequence is TGTGCCACCAAGACTAGCGGGGTGAACACCGGGGAGCTGTTTTTT.